This T cell receptor (beta chain) was found in a study of siplizumab effects on memory and regulatory T cells. This clone has a handful of counts. Its antigen is still unknown. Study conclusions and caveats: Tracing alloreactive clones into unstimulated subsets worked for only a minor fraction of them. Naive T cells seemed more diverse than memory cells and seemed major alloresponse contributors. Siplizumab significantly brought down the alloreactive sequences that trace back to unstimulated CD4+ memory cells.

Roughly 1.1 x 10^5 TCR templates were measured in each sample. The protocol was immunoSEQ multiplex PCR, while the TCRdb copy is restricted to in-frame clones and leaves out a portion. The sample shows about 100,000 clones, about 90% of them seen only once. In germline, CDR1 is LNHDA, CDR2 SQIVND (reference sequence). The CDR3 covers 13 residues. The V gene lost 3 bases and the J gene lost 4 bases, with 9 bases spanning the gap. This receptor was identified in a human donor in good health. The sequenced sample was CD4+ T cells sorted from blood. The chain recombines TRBV19 with TRBJ1-2; no clear D. The CDR3 bases are TGTGCCAGTAGTATGGGTCGGCTCTATGGCTACACCTTC. Its translation is CASSMGRLYGYTF.